The rows below give T cell receptor beta chains drawn from one sample of a study of Ad26.COV2.S vaccination and SARS-CoV-2 variants. Measured with immunoSEQ multiplex PCR; TCRdb has only the in-frame clones, and not every one. The sample holds about 440,000 clones, about nine tenths seen once. This material consisted of peripheral blood, taken in a trial of Ad26.COV2.S vaccine versus placebo. Source of these receptors: a person aged 18-60 years who received the Ad26.COV2.S COVID-19 vaccine or a placebo. Each CDR3 is given with its conserved first and last residue. The order of the fields is J gene, clone size, V gene, D gene, CDR3 DNA, CDR3 protein. A D gene is named only where the DNA matches it firmly. Size tells how often a clone was seen (once, few, many) or the class of an expanded clone, and some rows leave it out.

j_gene: TRBJ2-1; abundance: .; v_gene: TRBV28; d_gene: .; CDR3nt: TGTGCCAGCAGTTCGGCGGGGCTATCCTACAATGAGCAGTTCTTC; CDR3aa: CASSSAGLSYNEQFF
j_gene: TRBJ2-7; abundance: .; v_gene: TRBV18; d_gene: TRBD2; CDR3nt: TGTGCCAGCTCACCACAGGGACTAGCGGGAACGAAGGAGCAGTACTTC; CDR3aa: CASSPQGLAGTKEQYF
j_gene: TRBJ1-2; abundance: once; v_gene: TRBV27; d_gene: .; CDR3nt: TGTGCCAGCAATCATAGCCCGAGATCCGATGGCTACACCTTC; CDR3aa: CASNHSPRSDGYTF
j_gene: TRBJ1-2; abundance: once; v_gene: TRBV12-3/TRBV12-4; d_gene: .; CDR3nt: TGTGCCAGCAGGGCGCTTACGAACTATGGCTACACCTTC; CDR3aa: CASRALTNYGYTF
j_gene: TRBJ1-2; abundance: .; v_gene: TRBV5-4; d_gene: .; CDR3nt: TGTGCCAGCAGCTTGGATCCGACAGGACGCTATGGCTACACCTTC; CDR3aa: CASSLDPTGRYGYTF
j_gene: TRBJ1-4; abundance: .; v_gene: TRBV5-5; d_gene: TRBD1; CDR3nt: TGTGCCAGCAGCTTGGAGGGGGCGGTGAATGGGAAACTGTTTTTT; CDR3aa: CASSLEGAVNGKLFF
j_gene: TRBJ1-2; abundance: .; v_gene: TRBV28; d_gene: TRBD1; CDR3nt: TGTGCCAGCAGTCGACTGCATATACAGGGGGCGGGCTATGGCTACACCTTC; CDR3aa: CASSRLHIQGAGYGYTF
j_gene: TRBJ2-7; abundance: .; v_gene: TRBV27; d_gene: .; CDR3nt: TGTGCCAGCAGTTTATCGGGCCAGGGAAAAGGCTACGAGCAGTACTTC; CDR3aa: CASSLSGQGKGYEQYF
j_gene: TRBJ2-5; abundance: .; v_gene: TRBV21-1; d_gene: .; CDR3nt: TGTGCCAGCAGCCGAATCCCGTCCTGGACCCAGTACTTC; CDR3aa: CASSRIPSWTQYF
j_gene: TRBJ2-6; abundance: .; v_gene: TRBV9; d_gene: .; CDR3nt: TGTGCCAGCAGCGTAGTTGGATCCTCTGGGGCCAACGTCCTGACTTTC; CDR3aa: CASSVVGSSGANVLTF
j_gene: TRBJ1-5; abundance: .; v_gene: TRBV28; d_gene: .; CDR3nt: TGTGCCAGCAGTCCTAGGGGTTGGGACTCACAGCCCCAGCATTTT; CDR3aa: CASSPRGWDSQPQHF
j_gene: TRBJ2-7; abundance: .; v_gene: TRBV2; d_gene: .; CDR3nt: TGTGCCAGCAGGGTGTCCTCCTACGAGCAGTACTTC; CDR3aa: CASRVSSYEQYF
j_gene: TRBJ1-5; abundance: .; v_gene: TRBV6-2/TRBV6-3; d_gene: TRBD1; CDR3nt: TGTGCCAGCAGCCCTGGACAGGTGGGGAATCAGCCCCAGCATTTT; CDR3aa: CASSPGQVGNQPQHF
j_gene: TRBJ2-2; abundance: once; v_gene: TRBV11-2; d_gene: .; CDR3nt: TGTGCCAGCAGCTTAGTTGGTCCAGGGCTGACCGGGGAGCTGTTTTTT; CDR3aa: CASSLVGPGLTGELFF
j_gene: TRBJ1-5; abundance: .; v_gene: TRBV6-5; d_gene: .; CDR3nt: TGTGCCAGCAGAGGCAGGGTCGGGAGCAATCAGCCCCAGCATTTT; CDR3aa: CASRGRVGSNQPQHF
j_gene: TRBJ2-1; abundance: few; v_gene: TRBV5-6; d_gene: TRBD2; CDR3nt: TGTGCCAGCAGCTTGGGGTACGGCGGGAGGGCCAATGAGCAGTTCTTC; CDR3aa: CASSLGYGGRANEQFF